The rows below give T cell receptor beta chains drawn from one sample of a study of blood T cell repertoires in COVID-19. Measured with immunoSEQ multiplex PCR; TCRdb has only the in-frame clones, and not every one. Counted here are 97,000 or so clones, 65% to 90% occurring once; the ten biggest clones make up about 11%. What was sequenced was peripheral blood. The receptors come from a man in his 70s with active or convalescent COVID-19. Both conserved end residues are part of each CDR3. A D gene is named only where the DNA matches it firmly. Not all rows give a size; the values are once, few, many and, for expanded clones, a class.

v_call	clone_size	j_call	d_call	cdr3_nt	cdr3_aa
TRBV4-1	-	TRBJ1-6	-	TGCGCCAGCAGCCAAGAAGGCGGGGTTAATTCACCCCTCCACTTT	CASSQEGGVNSPLHF
TRBV5-6	-	TRBJ2-1	-	TGTGCCAGCAGCCACGGGACACTCAATGAGCAGTTCTTC	CASSHGTLNEQFF
TRBV7-8	-	TRBJ2-5	TRBD2	TGTGCCAGCAGCGAAAGACGGACTAGCCGAGAGACCCAGTACTTC	CASSERRTSRETQYF
TRBV6-1	-	TRBJ1-6	-	TGTGCCAGCAGTGAATCCCCAGGGGCTAATTCACCCCTCCACTTT	CASSESPGANSPLHF
TRBV14	-	TRBJ2-7	-	TGTGCCAGCAGCCTCTTAGGAGCTCGCTACGAGCAGTACTTC	CASSLLGARYEQYF
TRBV2	once	TRBJ2-3	TRBD2	TGTGCCAGCAGTCTAGCGGGGGGGAACACAGATACGCAGTATTTT	CASSLAGGNTDTQYF
TRBV19	-	TRBJ1-2	TRBD1	TGTGCCAGTAGTGACGGACAGGGGATAGCTAACTATGGCTACACCTTC	CASSDGQGIANYGYTF
TRBV11-3	-	TRBJ1-1	-	TGTGCCAGCAGCCTAGCAGGGGATAGGAACACTGAAGCTTTCTTT	CASSLAGDRNTEAFF
TRBV7-8	-	TRBJ1-4	-	TGTGCCAGCAGCCTCAACTCAGGGTGGAGTAATGAAAAACTGTTTTTT	CASSLNSGWSNEKLFF
TRBV18	once	TRBJ2-3	-	TGTGCCAGCGCAGGGGGGAGCACAGATACGCAGTATTTT	CASAGGSTDTQYF
TRBV18	-	TRBJ2-7	TRBD1	TGTGCCAGCTCACCACGGGGGACAGGGGGCTCGGAGGAGCAGTACTTC	CASSPRGTGGSEEQYF
TRBV27	-	TRBJ1-2	TRBD1	TGTGCCAGCAGCACCGGGACAGAGTTCTATGGCTACACCTTC	CASSTGTEFYGYTF
TRBV5-1	-	TRBJ2-3	TRBD1	TGCGCCAGCAGCTTGGAGGGACAGAGCACAGATACGCAGTATTTT	CASSLEGQSTDTQYF
TRBV11-2	-	TRBJ1-2	-	TGTGCCAGCAGCTGGAGGGCAGAATATGGCTACACCTTC	CASSWRAEYGYTF
TRBV5-1	-	TRBJ2-7	-	TGCGCCAGCAGCTTGGCCAGGGAAGGCGAGCAGTACTTC	CASSLAREGEQYF
TRBV9	-	TRBJ2-1	TRBD2	TGTGCCAGCACCTATAGCGGGGGGGCCCTCAATGAGCAGTTCTTC	CASTYSGGALNEQFF
TRBV6-5	-	TRBJ1-2	TRBD1	TGTGCCAGCAGTAGACAGGGGGGTAGAGGCTACACCTTC	CASSRQGGRGYTF